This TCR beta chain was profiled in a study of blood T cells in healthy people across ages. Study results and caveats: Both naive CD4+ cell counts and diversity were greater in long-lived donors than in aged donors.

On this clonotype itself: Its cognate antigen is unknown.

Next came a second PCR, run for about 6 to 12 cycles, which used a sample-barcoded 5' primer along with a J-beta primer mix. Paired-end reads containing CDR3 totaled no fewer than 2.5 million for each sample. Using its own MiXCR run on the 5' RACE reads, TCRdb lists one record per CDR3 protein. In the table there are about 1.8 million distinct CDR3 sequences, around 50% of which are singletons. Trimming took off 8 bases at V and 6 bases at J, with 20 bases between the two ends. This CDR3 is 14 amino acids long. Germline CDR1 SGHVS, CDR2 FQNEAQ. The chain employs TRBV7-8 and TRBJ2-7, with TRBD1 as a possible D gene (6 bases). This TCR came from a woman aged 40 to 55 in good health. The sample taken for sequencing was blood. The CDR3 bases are TGTGCCAGCGACGAAACAGGGAAGTTCTCCGAGCAGTACTTC. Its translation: CASDETGKFSEQYF.